This T cell receptor beta chain derives from a study of blood T cell repertoires in COVID-19. In the study overall: The origin of the acute and convalescent COVID-19 samples was the United States, Italy and Spain. PBMCs, B-cell-depleted T cells, or T cells provided the cDNA or gDNA that made up the material.

Per the study methods: Using reference gene primer amplification, nucleated cell counts were estimated. Profiling relied on immunoSEQ multiplex PCR, and the TCRdb table lists in-frame clones only, not all of them. V, J and clone size are those of that table, while D and trimming were read from the DNA. The profile shows roughly 120,000 clones, roughly 83% of them singletons. This TCR was recovered from a human donor in a cohort sampled during active COVID-19. The specimen was peripheral blood.

The CDR3: CASSYSRQSYEQYF. DNA of the CDR3: TGTGCCAGCAGTTACTCGAGACAGTCCTACGAGCAGTACTTC. This rearrangement joins TRBV6-5 to TRBJ2-7; the D gene is possibly TRBD1 (5 bases). CDR1 and CDR2 from the germline V gene are MNHEY and SVGAGI. CDR3 length: 14 residues. V was clipped by 0 bases and J by 1 base, with 7 bases between them.